The following is a T cell receptor beta chain sequence with its context. The target antigen is unknown. The CDR3 has 17 residues. V was shortened by 2 bases and J by 0 bases, with 17 bases between the two germline ends. The record originates from a study of cytomegalovirus exposure and HLA in healthy donors. Primers for the PCR totalled 60 Vbeta and 13 Jbeta. TCRdb keeps only in-frame clones here, not all; method: immunoSEQ multiplex PCR. The data show 65,000 to 95,000 clones, less than 80% seen once. Study-level results: A further, later analysis showed that HLA-associated TCR beta chains (compared with equally common others) were more clonally expanded.

V gene TRBV23-1 combines with J gene TRBJ2-7, with D tentatively TRBD2 (5 bases). TRBV23-1 has ORF status, its function being uncertain. The sequence was collected from a man under 40 in good health and CMV-seronegative. Sequences were obtained from PBMCs. CDR3 region: CASSQPKGSLGSYEQYF. The CDR3 bases are TGCGCCAGCAGTCAACCCAAAGGGTCACTAGGCTCCTACGAGCAGTACTTC.